The next 24 T cell receptor beta chains were all read from a single sample in a study of monozygotic twins with inflammatory bowel disease. Following a re-call of the 5' RACE reads, TCRdb has one entry per CDR3 protein and lacks DNA. In total, the table holds 400,000 to 500,000 distinct CDR3 sequences. Sequencing was carried out using blood. Every receptor here comes from a human donor with ulcerative colitis or Crohn's disease, or a healthy co-twin of an affected twin (not recorded which).

The chain combines TRBV13 with TRBJ1-6. Per the germline V gene, CDR1 is PRHDT and CDR2 is FYEKMQ (reference sequence). The CDR3 is 16 amino acids. The CDR3 loop reads CASSLWEGRANSPLHF.

The J gene is TRBJ2-7, the V gene TRBV29-1; TCRdb gives TRBD2 as the D gene, but with no DNA this cannot be confirmed. Germline V gives CDR1 SQVTM, CDR2 ANQGSEA. The CDR3 runs to 16 residues. Here the CDR3 reads CSVEDKGGELSGEQYF.

The rearrangement uses TRBV7-9 and TRBJ2-7; TCRdb's D call of TRBD2 is untestable without DNA. The germline CDR1 and CDR2 sequences are SEHNR and FQNEAQ (reference sequence). The CDR3 extends over 12 amino acids. CDR3 sequence: CASSRLAHEQYF.

The rearrangement joins TRBV7-8 to TRBJ2-1; TCRdb lists TRBD2, though no DNA is available to test this call. Germline CDR1 is SGHVS and CDR2 is FQNEAQ. This CDR3 has 14 residues. CDR3 residues: CASSLAYPAGEQFF.

The chain uses TRBV10-2 and TRBJ2-7; TCRdb indicates TRBD2, and absent DNA this call remains unverified. Germline assignment: CDR1 WSHSY and CDR2 SAAADI. The CDR3 is 16 residues long. CDR3 loop: CASSRRLAGSSYEQYF.

The J gene is TRBJ2-5, the V gene TRBV5-4. CDR1 and CDR2 from the germline V gene are SGHNT and YYREEE (reference sequence). This CDR3 is 14 amino acids long. CDR3 residues: CASSFQVGKETQYF. Based on the CDR3 plus reference TRBV5-4 and TRBJ2-5, the full variable domain is ETGVTQSPTHLIKTRGQQVTLRCSSQSGHNTVSWYQQALGQGPQFIFQYYREEENGRGNFPPRFSGLQFPNYSSELNVNALELDDSALYLCASSFQVGKETQYFGPGTRLLVL.

This chain joins TRBV6-5 and TRBJ2-2; TCRdb returns TRBD1, unconfirmable since there is no DNA. Looked up from germline, CDR1 is MNHEY and CDR2 is SVGAGI. The CDR3 is made up of 12 amino acids. CDR3 loop: CASNTPAGELFF.

The CDR3 loop reads CASSLRLQHGYTF. The rearrangement uses TRBV7-6 and TRBJ1-2. The CDR3 runs to 13 residues. Germline V lookup: CDR1 SGHVS, CDR2 FNYEAQ. The variable domain in full, with the rest retrieved from reference TRBV7-6 and TRBJ1-2, is GAGVSQSPRYKVTKRGQDVALRCDPISGHVSLYWYRQALGQGPEFLTYFNYEAQQDKSGLPNDRFSAERPEGSISTLTIQRTEQRDSAMYRCASSLRLQHGYTFGSGTRLTVV.

The rearrangement uses TRBV21-1 and TRBJ2-3; TCRdb designates TRBD2, a call that cannot be tested without DNA. TRBV21-1 is marked as a pseudogene. The CDR3 totals 18 residues. The CDR3 sequence: CASSKRFSRPGATDTQYF.

J is TRBJ2-2 and V is TRBV5-1; TCRdb reports TRBD1, a call that lacks DNA to check it against. Germline V CDR1 and CDR2: SGHRS, YFSETQ. This CDR3 region has 15 residues. The chain's CDR3 is CASSTSGQNTGELFF. The whole variable domain, filled in from reference TRBV5-1 and TRBJ2-2, reads KAGVTQTPRYLIKTRGQQVTLSCSPISGHRSVSWYQQTPGQGLQFLFEYFSETQRNKGNFPGRFSGRQFSNSRSEMNVSTLELGDSALYLCASSTSGQNTGELFFGEGSRLTVL.

CDR3 amino acids: CASSAQTGELFF. The V and J genes are TRBV9 and TRBJ2-2. This CDR3 spans 12 amino acids. The germline gives CDR1 SGDLS, CDR2 YYNGEE.

The chain joins TRBV18 to TRBJ1-2; checking the TCRdb D call of TRBD1 is not possible without DNA. Germline CDR1 is KGHSH and CDR2 is LQKENI. The CDR3 has 15 amino acids. This CDR3 is CASSPDGQGYGGYTF.

This chain links TRBV20-1 with TRBJ2-7; TCRdb picks TRBD1, but there is no DNA to check that call. This CDR3 comprises 15 residues. CDR1 and CDR2 (germline): DFQATT, SNEGSKA (reference sequence). The CDR3 region is CSAPSQGLRPYEQYF.

The rearrangement uses TRBV11-1 and TRBJ2-7; TCRdb outputs TRBD2, but without DNA this stays unchecked. Germline assignment: CDR1 SGHAT and CDR2 FQDESV (reference sequence). The CDR3 consists of 14 residues. CDR3 in amino acids: CASSLSSGKVEQYF.

The chain carries TRBV3-1 and TRBJ1-2; TCRdb selects TRBD1, and the lack of DNA leaves this call unchecked. Germline V gene sequence: CDR1 LGHDT, CDR2 YNNKEL (reference sequence). The CDR3 totals 17 residues. The CDR3 is CASSHGTGLFTNYGYTF.

This chain uses TRBV3-1 with TRBJ1-3. Germline V gene data show CDR1 as LGHDT and CDR2 as YNNKEL (reference sequence). The CDR3 is 16 amino acids. CDR3 protein: CASSQVVRFSGNTIYF.

The CDR3 here is CSVKRDGPYNEQFF. V gene TRBV29-1 combines with J gene TRBJ2-1; TCRdb indicates TRBD2, and absent DNA this call remains unverified. Germline V gives CDR1 SQVTM, CDR2 ANQGSEA. This CDR3 is built from 14 residues.

The chain links TRBV5-1 to TRBJ2-3; the D gene TCRdb calls, TRBD1, cannot be checked with no DNA. The germline CDR1 and CDR2 sequences are SGHRS and YFSETQ. CDR3 length: 17 amino acids. CDR3: CASSLWGGASSTDTQYF.

This sequence joins TRBV28 and TRBJ2-5; absent DNA, TCRdb's TRBD2 call cannot be checked. The V gene's germline CDR1 is MDHEN and CDR2 SYDVKM. The CDR3 runs to 15 residues. CDR3 amino acids: CASKTGGVLGETQYF.

The V gene is TRBV10-2, the J gene TRBJ1-1; the D gene TCRdb calls, TRBD1, cannot be checked with no DNA. CDR1 is WSHSY, CDR2 SAAADI, per germline. This CDR3 contains 13 residues. The CDR3 spells CASNIQGTTEAFF.

This chain connects TRBV29-1 to TRBJ1-3; TCRdb picks TRBD1, but there is no DNA to check that call. Germline V CDR1 and CDR2: SQVTM, ANQGSEA. The CDR3 loop spans 16 amino acids. CDR3 amino acids: CSVEDPGEASGNTIYF.

The chain carries TRBV3-1 and TRBJ2-1; TCRdb's assignment of TRBD2 cannot be checked, as there is no DNA. The CDR3 extends over 16 amino acids. Germline CDR1 reads LGHDT; CDR2 reads YNNKEL (reference sequence). CDR3 residues: CASSQDSLAGDSEQFF.

This sequence joins TRBV15 and TRBJ2-1; TCRdb outputs TRBD1, but without DNA this stays unchecked. CDR3 length: 16 residues. The germline gives CDR1 LNHNV, CDR2 YYDKDF (reference sequence). The CDR3 is CATSRPTSAQGDEQFF.

V is TRBV7-6 and J is TRBJ2-2; TCRdb indicates TRBD1, and absent DNA this call remains unverified. Germline CDR1 reads SGHVS; CDR2 reads FNYEAQ. The CDR3 extends over 18 amino acids. The CDR3 loop is CASSLEGAGTALGGELFF. The complete variable domain, with remaining parts taken from reference TRBV7-6 and TRBJ2-2, reads GAGVSQSPRYKVTKRGQDVALRCDPISGHVSLYWYRQALGQGPEFLTYFNYEAQQDKSGLPNDRFSAERPEGSISTLTIQRTEQRDSAMYRCASSLEGAGTALGGELFFGEGSRLTVL.